The source of this T cell receptor (beta chain) is a study of T cells in Graves' hyperthyroidism and ophthalmopathy. Germline V gene sequence: CDR1 SGHRS, CDR2 YFSETQ. The CDR3 contains 14 residues. RNA transcripts served as the template for amplifying TCR beta CDR3 regions. Initially, a first-round RT-PCR of the TCR CDR3 employed the HTBI primer set. TCRdb redid the calling of the multiplex PCR reads with MiXCR, one entry per CDR3 protein. This table has about half a million distinct CDR3 sequences, roughly 21% appearing once. The table lists this clonotype with many counts. Germline and junction disagree at one end, which may indicate a read error.

The clonotype was recovered from a man in his forties with Graves' ophthalmopathy. The chain recombines TRBV5-1 with TRBJ1-2, with 10 bases fitting TRBD1. The specimen was blood. The DNA for the CDR3 is TGTGCCAGCAGCTTGACAGGGGGCCTTTATGGCTACACCTTC. This encodes CASSLTGGLYGYTF.